This T cell receptor (beta chain) was identified during a study of T-cell reconstitution after alpha-beta-depleted transplantation in children. This clonotype was seen many times. V was trimmed by 0 bases and J by 1 base, leaving 13 bases between them. The germline CDR1 and CDR2 sequences are MNHEY and SVGAGI. The CDR3 has 16 amino acids. Unique molecular identifiers were built into the TCRbeta library. One entry per CDR3 protein, called by TCRdb with MiXCR from the PCR reads. The sample lists around 52,000 distinct CDR3 sequences; over 4.5% were seen once. The J gene is TRBJ2-7, the V gene TRBV6-5; D is possibly TRBD1 (5 bases). The sequenced sample was PBMCs, mostly from graft donor cells, obtained 60 days after TCRalphabeta/CD19-depleted stem cell transplant. The sequence was obtained from a female patient aged 2 to 10 who had a stem cell transplant for aplastic anemia, so the T cells may come from the graft donor. CDR3 sequence reads: CASSYSSQGPSYEQYF. The CDR3 nucleotides are TGTGCCAGCAGTTACTCGTCGCAGGGTCCATCCTACGAGCAGTACTTC.